Listed below are T cell receptor beta chains from one sample, sequenced in a study of shared clonotypes between healthy human individuals. Sequencing used immunoSEQ multiplex PCR; TCRdb keeps in-frame clones, though not all of them. The table shows approximately 500,000 clones, with 90% to 96% occurring only once. Sequencing input: naive CD4+ T cells sorted from blood. These receptors were obtained from a woman in her thirties in good health. The CDR3 runs from the conserved cysteine through the conserved F or W. The D gene is left open where the match is weak. Size values are once, few and many counts, or a class for expanded clones, and some rows have none.

TRBJ2-2 | . | TRBV5-1 | . | TGCGCCAGCAGCTTCGTGGACTACAGTGCCGGGGAGCTGTTTTTT | CASSFVDYSAGELFF
TRBJ1-4 | . | TRBV7-8 | TRBD1 | TGTGCCAGCAGCTTAGCGCACAGGGGTATTTCCACAACTAATGAAAAACTGTTTTTT | CASSLAHRGISTTNEKLFF
TRBJ1-5 | . | TRBV7-2 | . | TGTGCCAGCAGCGCTATGGAGAATCAGCCCCAGCATTTT | CASSAMENQPQHF
TRBJ2-5 | . | TRBV5-1 | . | TGCGCCAGCAGCTTCTTACAGGGTCGACAAGAGACCCAGTACTTC | CASSFLQGRQETQYF
TRBJ2-1 | few | TRBV7-9 | . | TGTGCCAGCAGCTTAGGGGCGCGGGAGTTCTTC | CASSLGAREFF
TRBJ1-2 | . | TRBV5-1 | TRBD1 | TGCGCCAGCAGCTTGGAACGGGACAGGATGTATGGCTACACCTTC | CASSLERDRMYGYTF
TRBJ2-3 | . | TRBV7-2 | TRBD2 | TGTGCCAGCAGCTTAGCCCTAGGGTGGCGGGAGGACACAGATACGCAGTATTTT | CASSLALGWREDTDTQYF
TRBJ1-4 | once | TRBV10-3 | . | TGTGCCATCAGTGAGTCGAGGTCGGGTGAAAAACTGTTTTTT | CAISESRSGEKLFF
TRBJ1-1 | . | TRBV5-6 | TRBD1 | TGTGCCAGCAGCCCGGGACAGGGGGACACTGAAGCTTTCTTT | CASSPGQGDTEAFF
TRBJ2-7 | . | TRBV6-1 | TRBD1 | TGTGCCAGCACATACACAGGGGGCACTTACGAGCAGTACTTC | CASTYTGGTYEQYF
TRBJ1-3 | . | TRBV27 | TRBD1 | TGTGCCAGCAGCCCCGGGACAGAGAGCTCTGGAAACACCATATATTTT | CASSPGTESSGNTIYF